This T cell receptor (beta chain) was captured by sequencing in a study of T cell repertoires in cytomegalovirus infection. Whole-study context: Used in the study were CMV epitopes, some recently identified and HLA-C-restricted, others well-studied and HLA-B-restricted. It can be stated that public TCR beta signatures indicated CMV infection as well as a matching HLA type. Study results and limitations: HLA-C-restricted TCR beta clonotypes specific for CMV led the ex vivo response. Cumulative public TCR beta family frequency identified CMV carriers with the relevant HLA.

V gave up 5 bases and J gave up 6 bases; unmatched junction bases: 10. Germline V gives CDR1 SGHDT, CDR2 YYEEEE. The CDR3 is 14 residues long. TCRdb called the reads again in MiXCR, with one record for every CDR3 protein. The table records some 920,000 distinct CDR3 sequences, around 30% of them present only once. This clonotype was detected a few times. Its antigen is still unknown. The V gene is TRBV5-6, the J gene TRBJ2-7; TRBD1 agrees at 8 bases. The clonotype originates from a human donor in good health (CMV status not recorded). Some clones in this sample may be carry-over from other donors' samples. The sample was cultured CD8+ T cells from PBMCs, taken from culture after CMV antigen stimulation. The CDR3 DNA reads as TGTGCCAGCAGTACGGACAGGGTTGGTCCCGAGCAGTACTTC. Amino acid sequence: CASSTDRVGPEQYF.